The 7 T cell receptor beta chains listed next were all sequenced from one sample in a study of chemoradiotherapy in HPV16-positive cancers (dated by TCRdb to the early 2020s). Libraries were built with the immunoSEQ multiplex PCR assay. Drawn from immuneACCESS, this table holds only the in-frame rearrangements with V and J called that TCRdb kept. Clones are partly lost; checked studies trace under half to an unresolved V gene and leave the rest unexplained. This sample gives about 36,000 clones in total; approximately 90% of them show up just once. The top ten constitute approximately 3.7% of the sample. Sequenced material: blood, taken from a patient who underwent chemoradiotherapy. These receptors were collected from a human donor with HPV-associated anogenital cancer.

The chain is built from TRBV7-3 and TRBJ1-2, with D possibly TRBD1 on 6 matching bases. Between the trimmed V and J ends, which lost 3 bases and 3 bases, there was a span of 8 bases. Germline V lookup: CDR1 SGHTA, CDR2 FQGTGA. The CDR3 has 13 amino acids. CDR3 sequence reads: CASSLDSYYGYTF. DNA for the CDR3: TGTGCCAGCAGCTTGGACAGTTACTATGGCTACACCTTC.

The rearrangement links TRBV9 to TRBJ1-1; D gene uncertain. The length of the CDR3 is 13 residues. Germline CDR1 reads SGDLS; CDR2 reads YYNGEE. V lost 0 bases, J lost 1 base, and 4 bases lay in between. The DNA of the CDR3 is TGTGCCAGCAGCGTAGAGGCGAACACTGAAGCTTTCTTT. This gives the protein CASSVEANTEAFF.

The CDR3 region has the DNA TGTGCCAGCAGACCCACAGGGGCTGTACGTGGCTACACCTTC. Protein: CASRPTGAVRGYTF. V gene TRBV2 combines with J gene TRBJ1-2; 7 nucleotides match TRBD1. There are 14 residues in the CDR3. V lost 6 bases and J lost 7; bases outside the gene matches: 11. CDR1 is SNHLY, CDR2 FYNNEI, per germline.

There are a few counts of this clone. The rearrangement uses TRBV11-3 and TRBJ2-7; no clear D. In germline, CDR1 is SGHNT, CDR2 YENEEA. The CDR3 covers 14 residues. Trimming pared 3 bases from V and 4 bases from J, leaving 13 bases between. The CDR3 sequence is CASSFYYKAYEQYF. The CDR3 DNA sequence: TGTGCCAGCAGCTTTTATTACAAGGCTTACGAGCAGTACTTC.

The V gene is TRBV30, the J gene TRBJ1-1; perhaps TRBD1 as D (5 bases). V lost 0 bases, J lost 4 bases, and 18 bases lay in between. From germline, CDR1 is GTSNPN and CDR2 SVGIG (reference sequence). The CDR3 runs to 16 residues. The CDR3 DNA is TGTGCCTGGAGTGTACGACGGAGGGCAGGGATCACTGAAGCTTTCTTT. It encodes CAWSVRRRAGITEAFF.

The chain carries TRBV4-1 and TRBJ2-2, with no clear D. The CDR3 is 16 residues long. CDR1 MGHRA and CDR2 YSYEKL come from the germline V gene. V was shortened by 2 bases and J by 7 bases, with 17 bases between the two germline ends. As DNA, the CDR3 is TGCGCCAGCAGCCAACACCGGGCCCCCTCTCACGGGGAGCTGTTTTTT. This translates into CASSQHRAPSHGELFF.

The J gene is TRBJ1-1, the V gene TRBV4-2, with D unclear. CDR3 length equals 13 residues. The V gene's germline CDR1 is LGHNA and CDR2 YNFKEQ. Trimming took 1 base from V and 3 from J, leaving 6 bases between them. This chain's CDR3 is CASSQGDHTEAFF. As DNA, the CDR3 is TGTGCCAGCAGCCAAGGGGATCACACTGAAGCTTTCTTT.